A single sample gave rise to the 7 T cell receptor beta chains below, sequenced in a study of shared clonotypes between healthy human individuals. Here immunoSEQ multiplex PCR was the method, and the copy in TCRdb shows in-frame clones only, minus some. Among approximately 2.5 million clones listed, roughly 93% were seen once. Sequenced sample: naive CD4+ T cells from PBMCs. Specified subset: CD45RA+ positively selected. The receptors come from a man between 18 and 29 years old in good health. Some clones in this sample may be carry-over from other donors' samples.

The V call is TRBV7-2, the J call TRBJ2-1; 9 bases line up with TRBD2. CDR1 is SGHTA and CDR2 is FQGNSA in the germline V gene. V gave up 2 bases and J gave up 8 bases; unmatched junction bases: 7. This CDR3 is built from 15 residues. The CDR3 DNA reads as TGTGCCAGCAGCTTACCGGGACTAGCCCTTCATGAGCAGTTCTTC. Amino acid sequence: CASSLPGLALHEQFF.

The chain couples TRBV19 to TRBJ1-2, with D unresolved. This CDR3 region has 15 residues. Germline CDR1 LNHDA, CDR2 SQIVND (reference sequence). Trimming took 7 bases from V and 6 from J, leaving 21 bases between them. The CDR3 coding sequence is TGTGCCAGTACCTCGAGGAGGGTCAACTCCGATGGCTACACCTTC. The encoded protein is CASTSRRVNSDGYTF.

CDR3 protein: CASSRATGGTYGYTF. CDR3 in DNA: TGTGCCAGCAGCCGAGCGACAGGGGGTACCTATGGCTACACCTTC. This chain joins TRBV14 and TRBJ1-2; 9 bases match TRBD1. The CDR3 extends over 15 amino acids. The germline gives CDR1 SGHDN, CDR2 FVKESK. With V trimmed by 4 bases and J by 4 bases, 7 bases remained unmatched.

The chain couples TRBV5-4 to TRBJ2-3, with D perhaps TRBD2 (6 bases). The V gene lost 0 bases and the J gene lost 5 bases, with 10 bases spanning the gap. CDR3 length: 14 residues. The germline CDR1 and CDR2 sequences are SGHNT and YYREEE (reference sequence). CDR3 DNA: TGTGCCAGCAGCTTGGGGGGGGATAGAGATACGCAGTATTTT. It codes for CASSLGGDRDTQYF.

The V and J genes are TRBV19 and TRBJ2-1; 7 positions match TRBD1. Losses at the gene ends were 4 bases for V and 9 bases for J; bases not matched to a gene: 6. Germline V CDR1 and CDR2: LNHDA, SQIVND (reference sequence). The CDR3 contains 13 residues. As DNA, the CDR3 is TGTGCCAGTAGTACACAGGGGACGGGTGAGCAGTTCTTC. It translates to CASSTQGTGEQFF.

Details on this clone: The sample has other DNA sequences that encode this CDR3 too. The genes are TRBV7-3 and TRBJ2-1; 7 positions match TRBD2. V was clipped by 2 bases and J by 2 bases; unmatched bases: 3. Per germline, CDR1 SGHTA and CDR2 FQGTGA. This CDR3 has 15 amino acids. The CDR3 coding sequence is TGTGCCAGCAGCTTACGGCGGGAGCCCTACAATGAGCAGTTCTTC. Translated: CASSLRREPYNEQFF.

The chain links TRBV5-6 to TRBJ1-4; 7 bases match TRBD1. The CDR3 consists of 16 residues. Trimming took 4 bases from V and 7 from J; bases not matched to a gene: 13. The V gene's germline CDR1 is SGHDT and CDR2 YYEEEE. This chain's CDR3 is CASSQLGLGQSEKLFF. CDR3 nucleotide sequence: TGTGCCAGCAGCCAACTTGGGTTGGGACAGAGTGAAAAACTGTTTTTT.